A selection of T cell receptor beta chains follows, all from one sample in a study of spatial heterogeneity in lung cancer. Via MiXCR, TCRdb re-called the 5' RACE reads, giving one row per CDR3 protein. This sample has 95,000 or so distinct CDR3 sequences, with roughly 10% found just once. Sample: PBMCs, taken at surgery. The receptor set was obtained from a male donor with early-stage non-small cell lung cancer. Both conserved end residues are trimmed from each CDR3. The order of the fields is D gene, V gene, CDR3 protein. D genes are given only for firm matches.

D: TRBD1
V: TRBV29-1
CDR3: SVEGWDREQPSNYGYT

D: -
V: TRBV29-1
CDR3: SVKLDTLGETQY

D: TRBD1
V: TRBV29-1
CDR3: SGDTGGNTEAF

D: TRBD1
V: TRBV6-5
CDR3: ASSSPMTGNSPLH

D: TRBD1
V: TRBV2
CDR3: ASRGQHTDTQY

D: TRBD1
V: TRBV10-3
CDR3: AISGGTGYGNTIY

D: TRBD1
V: TRBV28
CDR3: ASRGTGGADTQY

D: -
V: TRBV11-2
CDR3: ASSLVGGLIETQY

D: TRBD1
V: TRBV6-1
CDR3: ASRAGTANYEQY

D: TRBD1
V: TRBV5-5
CDR3: ASSRQGVTYNEQF

D: -
V: TRBV4-2
CDR3: ASSHPGGDQPQH

D: -
V: TRBV5-1
CDR3: ASSLTPSSYEQY

D: -
V: TRBV10-3
CDR3: AIRSSGNTIY

D: -
V: TRBV5-1
CDR3: ASSSAGGVGETQY

D: -
V: TRBV24-1
CDR3: ATSDPGQGIYEQY

D: TRBD2
V: TRBV27
CDR3: ASSLLPLAGGFYEQY

D: TRBD1
V: TRBV19
CDR3: ASSDRGEIQETQY

D: TRBD1
V: TRBV6-5
CDR3: ASSPGQKNYGYT

D: TRBD1
V: TRBV5-1
CDR3: ASSLDTGGNEQF

D: -
V: TRBV7-2
CDR3: ASSPGPNSPLH